The next 5 T cell receptor beta chains were all read from a single sample in a study of blood T cell repertoires in COVID-19. TCRdb's table, derived via immunoSEQ multiplex PCR, lists solely in-frame clones and lacks some. Of 30,000 to 40,000 clones in the sample, around 88% are singletons; the top ten hold less than 5.5%. Sequencing used peripheral blood. The receptors derive from a woman aged 65 to 85 with active COVID-19.

The genes are TRBV30 and TRBJ1-6; D perhaps matches TRBD1 (5 bases). Germline values: CDR1 GTSNPN, CDR2 SVGIG (reference sequence). V lost 0 bases, J lost 10 bases, and 16 bases lay in between. The CDR3 extends over 15 amino acids. CDR3 bases: TGTGCCTGGAGTGTCGGAGGGGTCCCAAGCTCACCCCTCCACTTT. This translates into CAWSVGGVPSSPLHF.

The CDR3 DNA sequence: TGTGCCAGCAGTTACGACCCGACAGGGGGAGGGACGCAGTATTTT. This translates into CASSYDPTGGGTQYF. The chain joins TRBV6-5 to TRBJ2-3; 9 bases match TRBD1. Germline V CDR1 and CDR2: MNHEY, SVGAGI. Trimming took 2 bases from V and 9 from J; bases not matched to a gene: 9. CDR3 length: 15 amino acids.

The V gene is TRBV5-5, the J gene TRBJ2-1; 8 positions match TRBD2. V gave up 3 bases and J gave up 0 bases; unmatched junction bases: 5. Germline-derived CDR1 and CDR2 are SGHKS and YYEKEE (reference sequence). This CDR3 is 16 amino acids long. The CDR3 sequence: CASSSLAGSSYNEQFF. The CDR3 DNA follows: TGTGCCAGCAGCTCATTAGCGGGGAGCTCCTACAATGAGCAGTTCTTC. Looking up the rest from reference TRBV5-5 and TRBJ2-1 gives the full variable domain: DAGVTQSPTHLIKTRGQQVTLRCSPISGHKSVSWYQQVLGQGPQFIFQYYEKEERGRGNFPDRFSARQFPNYSSELNVNALLLGDSALYLCASSSLAGSSYNEQFFGPGTRLTVL.

This clone appeared a single time. The chain has TRBV3-1 (or the pseudogene TRBV3-2) and TRBJ1-1; maybe TRBD1 (6 bases). The V end lost 0 bases, the J end lost 3 bases, and 8 bases lay between the germline ends. The CDR3 has 14 residues. CDR1 LGHDT and CDR2 YNNKEL come from the germline V gene (reference sequence). In DNA, the CDR3 is TGTGCCAGCAGCCAAGATTCAGGGGACACTGAAGCTTTCTTT. It is translated as CASSQDSGDTEAFF.

This clone was counted a few times. The DNA for the CDR3 is TGTGCCACCAGTGACCCCGGGACAGGGTCCACCGGGGAGCTGTTTTTT. This sequence encodes CATSDPGTGSTGELFF. The J gene is TRBJ2-2, the V gene TRBV24-1; 9 positions match TRBD1. CDR3 length: 16 residues. V lost 4 bases to trimming and J lost 4 bases; unmatched junction nucleotides: 6. CDR1 and CDR2 from the germline V gene are KGHDR and SFDVKD.